These 27 T cell receptor beta chains came from one sample sequenced in a study of T cells after yellow fever vaccination (dated by TCRdb to about 2019). Explained via the paper, the treatment or condition label denotes: live attenuated yellow fever vaccine strain. The library was made by 5' RACE. Sequencing took place on an Illumina NovaSeq 6000. TCRdb ran its own pipeline on the public reads, namely fastp trimming at Q25 and MiXCR clone calling, and kept in-frame beta chains. CDR3 protein sequences are deduplicated, and each keeps its most common genes and DNA. This sample gives about 340,000 distinct CDR3 sequences in total; around 3.9% of them show up just once. Less than 25% of the sample is taken by the ten largest. Here the sequenced sample was PBMCs, taken 5 days after the yellow fever booster vaccination. The receptors come from a man between 18 and 35 years old who received the YFV17D yellow fever vaccine.

Only a few counts were recorded for this clonotype. The chain carries TRBV12-3 or TRBV12-4 and TRBJ1-2, with a tentative D call TRBD1 (5 bases). The CDR3 runs 11 residues. Trimming left V 5 bases short and J 8 bases short, with 9 bases between. CDR3 sequence: CASSRDWGYTF. In nucleotides, the CDR3 is TGTGCCAGCAGTAGGGACTGGGGCTACACCTTC.

This rearrangement joins TRBV29-1 to TRBJ1-1; TRBD1 aligns across 9 bases. There are 14 residues in the CDR3. Trimming cost V 7 bases and J 5 bases; bases outside gene matches: 11. Looked up from germline, CDR1 is SQVTM and CDR2 is ANQGSEA. The DNA of the CDR3 is TGCAGCGCAAGGGACAGGGAGGGCGCGACTGAAGCTTTCTTT. Translating it yields CSARDREGATEAFF.

The chain combines TRBV24-1 with TRBJ2-1; 7 nucleotides agree with TRBD2. Germline-derived CDR1 and CDR2 are KGHDR and SFDVKD. The CDR3 length is 16 residues. V lost 4 bases, J lost 2 bases, and 7 bases stayed unmatched. CDR3 loop: CATSDKSSGTYNEQFF. The CDR3 DNA sequence: TGTGCCACCAGTGACAAGTCGAGCGGGACCTACAATGAGCAGTTCTTC.

This clonotype came up a few times. The J gene is TRBJ1-5, the V gene TRBV28; D not resolved. V dropped 6 bases and J dropped 2 bases, with 5 bases sitting between them. The CDR3 is 12 amino acids. Germline loops: CDR1 MDHEN, CDR2 SYDVKM. The CDR3 DNA follows: TGTGCCAGCAGGCCGGGCAATCAGCCCCAGCATTTT. Amino acid sequence: CASRPGNQPQHF.

The V call is TRBV28, the J call TRBJ1-6, with unresolved D. V was cut by 6 bases and J by 8 bases, with 8 bases left in between. The CDR3 contains 12 residues. CDR1 and CDR2 from the germline V gene are MDHEN and SYDVKM. The CDR3 sequence is CASRRGYSPLHF. The DNA for the CDR3 is TGTGCCAGCAGACGCGGCTATTCACCCCTCCACTTT.

This chain joins TRBV5-1 and TRBJ2-5, with 9 bases aligning to TRBD2. The junction had 9 bases not matched to a gene; V was cut back by 4 bases and J by 5 bases. Germline CDR1 is SGHRS and CDR2 is YFSETQ. CDR3 length: 15 amino acids. The CDR3 DNA sequence: TGCGCCAGCAGCGTGGGCGGGGGGGACCCGGAGACCCAGTACTTC. It encodes CASSVGGGDPETQYF.

The chain has TRBV24-1 and TRBJ2-1; possibly TRBD1 or TRBD2 for D (5 bases each). Per germline, CDR1 KGHDR and CDR2 SFDVKD. Between the trimmed V and J ends, which lost 4 bases and 10 bases, there was a span of 19 bases. This CDR3 region has 15 residues. The chain's CDR3 is CATSDPRDRLSEQFF. In DNA, the CDR3 is TGTGCCACCAGTGACCCTAGGGACCGCCTCTCGGAGCAGTTCTTC.

The sample holds a few counts of this clonotype. The rearrangement joins TRBV5-1 to TRBJ1-2; D gene ambiguous. CDR3 length: 14 amino acids. CDR1 SGHRS and CDR2 YFSETQ come from the germline V gene. The germline V and J ends were trimmed by 0 bases and 2 bases, with 8 bases remaining between them. The CDR3 here is CASSLGLSNYGYTF. The CDR3 bases are TGCGCCAGCAGCTTGGGCCTCAGCAACTATGGCTACACCTTC.

This clonotype was detected ten times or more. This sequence joins TRBV11-2 and TRBJ1-3; D gene ambiguous. From germline, CDR1 is SGHAT and CDR2 FQNNGV. V was pared by 3 bases and J by 0 bases, with 3 bases between. The CDR3 is 13 amino acids. The chain's CDR3 is CASSFVSGNTIYF. The CDR3 region has the DNA TGTGCCAGCAGCTTCGTCTCTGGAAACACCATATATTTT.

This sequence joins TRBV5-1 and TRBJ2-7; 8 nucleotides line up with TRBD1. The germline V gene encodes CDR1 SGHRS and CDR2 YFSETQ. V lost 0 bases to trimming and J lost 6 bases; unmatched junction nucleotides: 5. This CDR3 spans 14 amino acids. As DNA, the CDR3 is TGCGCCAGCAGCTTGGATTGGGGACAGGCCGAGCAGTACGTC. Translated: CASSLDWGQAEQYV.

This clonotype was seen only a few times. The chain has TRBV7-9 and TRBJ2-7, with TRBD2 matching 11 bases. The ends lost 5 bases at V and 3 bases at J; junction bases unmatched: 6. The germline V gene has CDR1 SEHNR and CDR2 FQNEAQ (reference sequence). The CDR3 runs 15 residues. In DNA form, the CDR3 reads TGTGCCAGCAGCAAGGTACTAGCGGGGGTCTACGAGCAGTACTTC. It specifies CASSKVLAGVYEQYF.

The chain carries TRBV4-3 and TRBJ1-1; D is ambiguous. V was cut by 2 bases and J by 5 bases, with 6 bases left in between. The CDR3 runs 12 residues. CDR1 is LGHNA and CDR2 is YSLEER in the germline V gene. The CDR3 nucleotides are TGCGCCAGCAGCCAACCGGGGACTGAAGCTTTCTTT. This gives the protein CASSQPGTEAFF.

J is TRBJ1-1 and V is TRBV9; TRBD1 might be the D (5 bases). The length of the CDR3 is 15 residues. The ends were cut back, 0 bases at V and 2 bases at J, with 11 bases in the middle. Germline V CDR1 and CDR2: SGDLS, YYNGEE. DNA of the CDR3: TGTGCCAGCAGCGTAGACTACAGGACAAACACTGAAGCTTTCTTT. Its protein product is CASSVDYRTNTEAFF.

This clonotype was seen a few times. V and J are TRBV5-4 and TRBJ1-2; 9 positions match TRBD1. Per the germline V gene, CDR1 is SGHNT and CDR2 is YYREEE (reference sequence). The V segment lost 6 bases and the J segment 8 bases; nucleotides outside the gene matches: 11. This CDR3 comprises 14 residues. This chain's CDR3 is CASIRPGQGFGYTF. The CDR3, as DNA: TGTGCCAGCATCCGTCCGGGACAGGGTTTCGGCTACACCTTC.

Only a few counts were recorded for this clonotype. The chain links TRBV14 to TRBJ2-3; no clear D. The germline V gene encodes CDR1 SGHDN and CDR2 FVKESK. V gave up 8 bases and J gave up 1 base, with 10 bases separating them. CDR3 length: 13 amino acids. The CDR3 bases are TGTGCCAGCCGTCTGATGGGCACAGATACGCAGTATTTT. Translated: CASRLMGTDTQYF.

This clonotype was picked up many times. V is TRBV4-1 and J is TRBJ2-1, with 9 bases matching TRBD2. The CDR3 sequence is 16 residues long. Germline V gene sequence: CDR1 MGHRA, CDR2 YSYEKL. Germline trimming cut 3 bases from V and 7 bases from J; bases unmatched to any gene: 10. CDR3 nucleotides: TGCGCCAGCAGCCACAGACGGGCGGGGGGGCAAAATGAGCAGTTCTTC. Residues: CASSHRRAGGQNEQFF.

V and J are TRBV10-3 and TRBJ1-1; perhaps TRBD1 as D (5 bases). The CDR3 spans 15 residues. Germline CDR1 reads ENHRY; CDR2 reads SYGVKD. Trimming pared 4 bases from V and 1 base from J, leaving 13 bases between. This chain's CDR3 is CAISGREGTNTEAFF. CDR3 in DNA: TGTGCCATCAGTGGCAGGGAGGGGACGAACACTGAAGCTTTCTTT.

In its sample, this clonotype was seen a few times. The chain links TRBV11-2 to TRBJ2-2; no clear D. Germline assignment: CDR1 SGHAT and CDR2 FQNNGV. CDR3 length: 15 amino acids. Deletions cut 1 base from V and 5 bases from J, with 11 bases between. Here the CDR3 reads CASSLAPQYTGELFF. CDR3 DNA: TGTGCCAGCAGCTTAGCCCCCCAGTATACCGGGGAGCTGTTTTTT. Complete variable domain (other parts from reference TRBV11-2 and TRBJ2-2): EAGVAQSPRYKIIEKRQSVAFWCNPISGHATLYWYQQILGQGPKLLIQFQNNGVVDDSQLPKDRFSAERLKGVDSTLKIQPAKLEDSAVYLCASSLAPQYTGELFFGEGSRLTVL.

CDR3 loop: CASSLVDRVYEQYF. The CDR3 nucleotides read TGTGCCAGCAGCTTAGTTGACAGGGTTTACGAGCAGTACTTC. This rearrangement joins TRBV11-2 to TRBJ2-7, with TRBD1 matching 7 bases. V lost 1 base and J lost 4; bases outside the gene matches: 4. Germline V gene data show CDR1 as SGHAT and CDR2 as FQNNGV. This CDR3 is 14 amino acids long. Together with reference TRBV11-2 and TRBJ2-7, the CDR3 gives the full variable domain: EAGVAQSPRYKIIEKRQSVAFWCNPISGHATLYWYQQILGQGPKLLIQFQNNGVVDDSQLPKDRFSAERLKGVDSTLKIQPAKLEDSAVYLCASSLVDRVYEQYFGPGTRLTVT.

This clonotype was seen at least ten times. The chain couples TRBV9 to TRBJ2-3, with 8 bases lining up with TRBD1. Germline trimming cut 3 bases from V and 2 bases from J; bases unmatched to any gene: 2. The CDR3 extends over 14 amino acids. The V gene's germline CDR1 is SGDLS and CDR2 YYNGEE. The CDR3 DNA reads TGTGCCAGCAGCGGGGGACAGGTCACAGATACGCAGTATTTT. This translates into CASSGGQVTDTQYF.

This clonotype occurred many times. The V and J genes are TRBV5-1 and TRBJ2-2, with 9 positions matching TRBD1. Looked up from germline, CDR1 is SGHRS and CDR2 is YFSETQ. CDR3 length: 15 amino acids. Trimming took 4 bases from V and 7 from J; bases not matched to a gene: 8. In DNA form, the CDR3 reads TGCGCCAGCAGCGTGGGACAGGGAGGGATCGGGGAGCTGTTTTTT. This gives the protein CASSVGQGGIGELFF. The whole variable domain, remainder taken from reference TRBV5-1 and TRBJ2-2, is KAGVTQTPRYLIKTRGQQVTLSCSPISGHRSVSWYQQTPGQGLQFLFEYFSETQRNKGNFPGRFSGRQFSNSRSEMNVSTLELGDSALYLCASSVGQGGIGELFFGEGSRLTVL.

The rearrangement joins TRBV10-3 to TRBJ2-2, with TRBD1 identical over 10 bases. The CDR3 has 16 amino acids. After removal of 5 bases from V and 3 bases from J, the junction contained 6 bases not matched to a gene. Germline loops: CDR1 ENHRY, CDR2 SYGVKD. The CDR3 sequence: CAISIAGTGDTGELFF. The CDR3 DNA sequence: TGTGCCATCAGTATTGCCGGGACAGGGGACACCGGGGAGCTGTTTTTT.

This clonotype has just a few counts. V usage is TRBV5-1 and J usage is TRBJ2-3; no firm D call. This CDR3 has 16 amino acids. V was pared by 6 bases and J by 2 bases, with 19 bases between. CDR1 is SGHRS, CDR2 YFSETQ, per germline. DNA for the CDR3: TGCGCCAGCATTTTGACATGGGGAAGCATCACAGATACGCAGTATTTT. Protein: CASILTWGSITDTQYF.

CDR3 region: CASSLGAGSLDRSNQPQHF. The DNA for the CDR3 is TGCGCCAGCAGCTTGGGGGCCGGGTCCTTGGACAGGAGCAATCAGCCCCAGCATTTT. The J gene is TRBJ1-5, the V gene TRBV5-1; 7 positions agree with TRBD1. V shed 0 bases, J shed 1 base, and the junction held 13 bases outside the gene matches. Germline V gene lookup returns CDR1 SGHRS and CDR2 YFSETQ. The CDR3 is 19 amino acids.

Many counts were recorded for this clonotype. The rearrangement links TRBV29-1 to TRBJ2-3, with D unclear. The CDR3 is 13 amino acids. V was clipped by 4 bases and J by 6 bases, with 14 bases between them. Germline CDR1 reads SQVTM; CDR2 reads ANQGSEA. The CDR3 spells CSVGTRVSDTQYF. Written as DNA, the CDR3 is TGCAGCGTTGGGACCCGAGTATCCGATACGCAGTATTTT.

This chain links TRBV14 with TRBJ1-2; no reliable D call. Germline loops: CDR1 SGHDN, CDR2 FVKESK. This CDR3 comprises 12 residues. The ends were cut back, 5 bases at V and 8 bases at J, with 12 bases in the middle. The CDR3 bases are TGTGCCAGCAGCTGGCCCTGGAGGGGCTACACCTTC. It encodes CASSWPWRGYTF.

The genes are TRBV28 and TRBJ2-4, with 7 bases fitting TRBD1. J was trimmed by 7 bases and V by 6 bases; bases with no gene match: 9. Germline V gene data show CDR1 as MDHEN and CDR2 as SYDVKM. The CDR3 length is 14 residues. The CDR3 loop reads CASSSDRAGNIQYF. The CDR3 region has the DNA TGTGCCAGCAGCTCCGACAGGGCGGGTAACATTCAGTACTTC.